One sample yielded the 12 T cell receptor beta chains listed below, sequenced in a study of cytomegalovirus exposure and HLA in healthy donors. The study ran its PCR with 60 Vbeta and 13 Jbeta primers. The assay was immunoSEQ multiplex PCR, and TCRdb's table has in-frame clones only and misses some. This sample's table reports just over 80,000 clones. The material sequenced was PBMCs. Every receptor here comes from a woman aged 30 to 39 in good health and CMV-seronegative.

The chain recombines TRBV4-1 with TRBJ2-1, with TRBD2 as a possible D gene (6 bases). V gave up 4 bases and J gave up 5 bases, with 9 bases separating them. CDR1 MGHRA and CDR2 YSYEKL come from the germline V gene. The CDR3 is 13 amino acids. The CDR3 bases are TGCGCCAGCAGCCCTCCGGGGGACAATGAGCAGTTCTTC. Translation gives CASSPPGDNEQFF.

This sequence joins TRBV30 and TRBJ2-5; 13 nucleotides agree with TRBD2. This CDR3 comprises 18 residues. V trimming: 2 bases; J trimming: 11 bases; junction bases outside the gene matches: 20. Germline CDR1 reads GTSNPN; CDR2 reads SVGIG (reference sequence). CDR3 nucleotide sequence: TGTGCCTGGAGTTCCCCTATCCTCGGGACTAGCGGGATGGGGGAGCAGTACTTC. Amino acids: CAWSSPILGTSGMGEQYF.

For the CDR3, the DNA is TGCGCCAGCAGCCTCGGAGACAGAGACAATGAGCAGTTCTTC. This gives the protein CASSLGDRDNEQFF. The V and J genes are TRBV5-1 and TRBJ2-1, with D possibly being TRBD1 (5 bases). This CDR3 comprises 14 residues. Germline V gene sequence: CDR1 SGHRS, CDR2 YFSETQ. V shed 4 bases and J shed 5 bases, with 13 bases lying between them.

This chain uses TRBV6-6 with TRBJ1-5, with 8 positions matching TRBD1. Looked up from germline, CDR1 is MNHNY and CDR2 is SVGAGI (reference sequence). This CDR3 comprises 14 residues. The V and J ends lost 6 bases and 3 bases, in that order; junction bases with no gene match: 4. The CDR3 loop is CASRLGQVNQPQHF. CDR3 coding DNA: TGTGCCAGCAGACTGGGACAGGTCAATCAGCCCCAGCATTTT.

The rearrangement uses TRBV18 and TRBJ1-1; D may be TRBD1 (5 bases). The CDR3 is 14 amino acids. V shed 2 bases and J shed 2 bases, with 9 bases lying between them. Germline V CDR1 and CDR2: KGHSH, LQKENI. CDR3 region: CASSPTDSNTEAFF. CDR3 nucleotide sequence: TGTGCCAGCTCACCAACCGACAGTAACACTGAAGCTTTCTTT.

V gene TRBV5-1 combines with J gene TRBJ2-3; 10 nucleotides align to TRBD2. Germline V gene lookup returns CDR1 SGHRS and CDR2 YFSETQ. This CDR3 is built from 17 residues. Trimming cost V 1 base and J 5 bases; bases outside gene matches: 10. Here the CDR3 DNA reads TGCGCCAGCAGCTTGAAAGGACTAGCGGTGGGGGTAGATACGCAGTATTTT. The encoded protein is CASSLKGLAVGVDTQYF.

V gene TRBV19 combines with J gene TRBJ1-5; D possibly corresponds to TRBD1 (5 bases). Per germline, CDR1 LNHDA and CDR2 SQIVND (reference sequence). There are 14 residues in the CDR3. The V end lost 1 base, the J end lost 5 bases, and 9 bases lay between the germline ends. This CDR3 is CASSIGSGYQPQHF. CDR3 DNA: TGTGCCAGTAGTATAGGGTCAGGGTATCAGCCCCAGCATTTT.

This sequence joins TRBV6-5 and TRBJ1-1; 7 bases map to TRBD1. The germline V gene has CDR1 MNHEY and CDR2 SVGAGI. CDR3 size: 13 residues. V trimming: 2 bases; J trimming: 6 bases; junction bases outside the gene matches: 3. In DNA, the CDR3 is TGTGCCAGCAGTTACGGAGGGGGCTCTGAAGCTTTCTTT. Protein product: CASSYGGGSEAFF.

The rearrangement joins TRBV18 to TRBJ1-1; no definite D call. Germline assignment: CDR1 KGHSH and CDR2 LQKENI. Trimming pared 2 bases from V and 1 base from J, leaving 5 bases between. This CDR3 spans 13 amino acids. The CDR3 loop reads CASSPSKNTEAFF. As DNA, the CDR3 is TGTGCCAGCTCACCATCTAAGAACACTGAAGCTTTCTTT.

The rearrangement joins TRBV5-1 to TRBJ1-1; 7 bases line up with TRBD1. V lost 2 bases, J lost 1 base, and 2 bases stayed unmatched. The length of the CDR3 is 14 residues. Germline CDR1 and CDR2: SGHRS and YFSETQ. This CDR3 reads CASSFGQENTEAFF. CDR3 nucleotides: TGCGCCAGCAGCTTCGGACAGGAGAACACTGAAGCTTTCTTT.

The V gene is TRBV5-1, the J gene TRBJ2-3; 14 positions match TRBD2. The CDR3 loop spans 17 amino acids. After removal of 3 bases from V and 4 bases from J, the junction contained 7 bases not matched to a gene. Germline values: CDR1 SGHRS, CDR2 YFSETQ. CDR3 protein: CASSSQTSGGAPDTQYF. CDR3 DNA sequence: TGCGCCAGCAGCTCACAGACTAGCGGGGGGGCCCCAGATACGCAGTATTTT.

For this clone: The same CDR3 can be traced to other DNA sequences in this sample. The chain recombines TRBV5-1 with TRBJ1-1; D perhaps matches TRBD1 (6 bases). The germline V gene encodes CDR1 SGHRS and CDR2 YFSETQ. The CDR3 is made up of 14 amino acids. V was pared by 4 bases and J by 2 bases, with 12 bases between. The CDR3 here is CASSLVQGNTEAFF. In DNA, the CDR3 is TGCGCCAGCAGCCTAGTACAGGGAAACACTGAAGCTTTCTTT.